The sequence of this T cell receptor (beta chain) was determined in a study of OX40 agonist ivuxolimab in advanced cancers. Germline assignment: CDR1 SGHNT and CDR2 YYREEE (reference sequence). The CDR3 contains 15 residues. With V trimmed by 1 base and J by 10 bases, 8 bases remained unmatched. The method was immunoSEQ multiplex PCR; TCRdb's version includes in-frame clones alone and lacks a portion of them. The sample yields about 59,000 clones, 84% seen once. The sample in question was CD4+ or CD8+ T cells sorted from blood, obtained in a trial of the OX40 agonist ivuxolimab. The clonotype was recovered from an adult with an advanced solid tumor such as melanoma, head and neck, liver or kidney cancer. The rearrangement uses TRBV5-4 and TRBJ1-4, with TRBD1 identical over 9 bases. The CDR3 nucleotides are TGTGCCAGCAGCTTGATGGGACAGGGCGAAGTAAAACTGTTTTTT. As protein: CASSLMGQGEVKLFF.